The rows below give T cell receptor beta chains drawn from one sample of a study of blood T cell repertoires in COVID-19. TCRdb's table, derived via immunoSEQ multiplex PCR, lists solely in-frame clones and lacks some. The sample yields 25,000 to 30,000 clones, around 83% seen once. The sequencing sample was made of peripheral blood. These receptors all stem from a human donor in a cohort sampled during active COVID-19. The CDR3 runs from the conserved cysteine through the conserved F or W. The D gene is left open where the match is weak. Clone size is given for some rows only: seen once, a few or many times, or a class if the clone is expanded.

abundance,j_gene,v_gene,d_gene,CDR3nt,CDR3aa
-,TRBJ2-2,TRBV18,TRBD2,TGTGCCAGCTCACCACCGGGGACTAGCACCACCGGGGAGCTGTTTTTT,CASSPPGTSTTGELFF
-,TRBJ2-3,TRBV10-3,TRBD2,TGTGCCATCAGTTCCGGGACTAGCGGGACAGATACGCAGTATTTT,CAISSGTSGTDTQYF
once,TRBJ2-6,TRBV12-3/TRBV12-4,-,TGTGCCAGCAGTCATTCTGGGGCCAACGTCCTGACTTTC,CASSHSGANVLTF
-,TRBJ2-5,TRBV7-2,-,TGTGCCAGCAGCCGGGGTCGAGAAGAGACCCAGTACTTC,CASSRGREETQYF
-,TRBJ2-1,TRBV7-2,TRBD2,TGTGCCAGCAGCGATAGGACTAGCGGAAACAATGAGCAGTTCTTC,CASSDRTSGNNEQFF
-,TRBJ2-3,TRBV19,-,TGTGCCAGTAGTATTCGCCCAGGGGCGGGCACAGATACGCAGTATTTT,CASSIRPGAGTDTQYF
-,TRBJ2-3,TRBV6-1,TRBD1,TGTGCCAGCAGTTTTACAGGGGTGCGCACAGATACGCAGTATTTT,CASSFTGVRTDTQYF
-,TRBJ2-5,TRBV7-2,TRBD1,TGTGCCAGCAGCCCCGACAGGGTGTGGGGGGAGACCCAGTACTTC,CASSPDRVWGETQYF
medium-sized,TRBJ1-3,TRBV11-2,-,TGTGCCAGCAGCGCCCATCTGCGCCCCGCCAACCTTGGAAACACCATATATTTT,CASSAHLRPANLGNTIYF
-,TRBJ2-5,TRBV7-9,-,TGTGCCAGCAGCTTAAGGGGCACACAAGAGACCCAGTACTTC,CASSLRGTQETQYF
-,TRBJ1-6,TRBV27,-,TGTGCCAGCAGTCCCGCGGGAGATAATTCACCCCTCCACTTT,CASSPAGDNSPLHF
-,TRBJ2-3,TRBV7-9,-,TGTGCCAGCAGACTCTGGTCCACTGATACGCAGTATTTT,CASRLWSTDTQYF
-,TRBJ2-1,TRBV24-1,-,TGTGCCACCAGTGATTATGGGAGTTTCAATGAGCAGTTCTTC,CATSDYGSFNEQFF
few,TRBJ2-7,TRBV10-3,TRBD1,TGTGCCATCAGTGAGTTGGACAGGGTCCCCTACGAGCAGTACTTC,CAISELDRVPYEQYF
-,TRBJ2-2,TRBV11-2,TRBD2,TGTGCCAGCAGCTTAGACGGGAGGGTCACCGGGGAGCTGTTTTTT,CASSLDGRVTGELFF
once,TRBJ2-4,TRBV25-1,TRBD1,TGTGCCAGCATGGGACAGGGGAAAAACATTCAGTACTTC,CASMGQGKNIQYF
-,TRBJ1-5,TRBV4-1,-,TGCGCCAGCAGCCCTCCAGGGGAAAACCAGCCCCAGCATTTT,CASSPPGENQPQHF
-,TRBJ2-5,TRBV6-5,TRBD1,TGTGCCAGCAGTTACGGGTCAGGGGGCGGGGAGACCCAGTACTTC,CASSYGSGGGETQYF
-,TRBJ2-7,TRBV4-1,-,TGCGCCAGCAGCAGAGACAGGATGAGCTCCTACGAGCAGTACTTC,CASSRDRMSSYEQYF
-,TRBJ2-1,TRBV10-2,-,TGCGCCAGTTTAATTCAGGCCAGCTACAATGAGCAGTTCTTC,CASLIQASYNEQFF
-,TRBJ2-7,TRBV5-1,-,TGCGCCAGCAGCTTGGCCTCAGGGTCCCTCTACGAGCAGTACTTC,CASSLASGSLYEQYF
-,TRBJ2-7,TRBV4-1,-,TGCGCCAGCAGCCAGGTTGAGCCCGGGGAAGGCTACGAGCAGTACTTC,CASSQVEPGEGYEQYF
-,TRBJ1-4,TRBV11-2,-,TGTGCCAGCAGCTTCGTCGGACTAGGTGAAAAACTGTTTTTT,CASSFVGLGEKLFF
-,TRBJ2-3,TRBV7-2,TRBD1,TGTGCCAGCAGCCAGGGACAGGGAATGACAGATACGCAGTATTTT,CASSQGQGMTDTQYF
-,TRBJ1-1,TRBV12-5,-,TGTGCTAGTGGTTTGTCACATACTGAAGCTTTCTTT,CASGLSHTEAFF
-,TRBJ1-1,TRBV19,TRBD1,TGTGCCAGTAGCCCCCGGGACAGGGGTACTGAAGCTTTCTTT,CASSPRDRGTEAFF
-,TRBJ1-1,TRBV4-1,-,TGCGCCAGCAGCCAAGATCCCTTCGGGACTGAAGCTTTCTTT,CASSQDPFGTEAFF
-,TRBJ1-3,TRBV11-2,-,TGTGCCAGCAGCCAATACAGGGTCCGAAACACCATATATTTT,CASSQYRVRNTIYF
-,TRBJ2-3,TRBV27,TRBD2,TGTGCCAGCAGTTTTTTAACTAGCGACACAGATACGCAGTATTTT,CASSFLTSDTDTQYF
-,TRBJ2-7,TRBV6-1,TRBD1,TGTGCCAGCAGTGAAGCGGGGACAGCAGGCTACGAGCAGTACTTC,CASSEAGTAGYEQYF
-,TRBJ2-1,TRBV7-9,-,TGTGCCAGCAGTCCGCCATTGAGGGATGAGCAGTTCTTC,CASSPPLRDEQFF
-,TRBJ1-1,TRBV10-3,TRBD1,TGTGCCATCAGGCGACAGGGAAGGGAGAACACTGAAGCTTTCTTT,CAIRRQGRENTEAFF
-,TRBJ2-5,TRBV5-8,TRBD1,TGTGCCAGCAGCTTGTCCGGGACAGGGATTCAAGAGACCCAGTACTTC,CASSLSGTGIQETQYF
-,TRBJ2-2,TRBV5-4,-,TGTGCCAGCGCGTCGACAGAGAACACCGGGGAGCTGTTTTTT,CASASTENTGELFF
few,TRBJ1-6,TRBV30,TRBD1,TGTGCCTGGGGACAGGGGGTAAATTCACCCCTCCACTTT,CAWGQGVNSPLHF
-,TRBJ1-2,TRBV7-9,TRBD1,TGTGCCAGCAGCTTAACAGGGCCGGGACAGCGAGCCTATGGCTACACCTTC,CASSLTGPGQRAYGYTF
-,TRBJ1-2,TRBV19,-,TGTGCCAGTAGTCCAAAGGCGACGGCGGTCTATGGCTACACCTTC,CASSPKATAVYGYTF
-,TRBJ2-2,TRBV3-1/TRBV3-2,-,TGTGCCAGCAGCCAAGATCGGCAGGGCTGGGCCGGGGAGCTGTTTTTT,CASSQDRQGWAGELFF
-,TRBJ2-3,TRBV10-2,-,TGCGCCAGCAGTGAGTCGGGACGGGGGGCCACAGATACGCAGTATTTT,CASSESGRGATDTQYF
once,TRBJ1-3,TRBV5-1,-,TGCGCCAGCAGCCGATGGGACAAGAGCTCTGGAAACACCATATATTTT,CASSRWDKSSGNTIYF
-,TRBJ2-3,TRBV7-6,TRBD2,TGTGCCAGCAGCCAAAGGACTAGCGGGAGCAACAAGGATACGCAGTATTTT,CASSQRTSGSNKDTQYF
-,TRBJ2-1,TRBV2,TRBD1,TGTGCCAGCAGTGAGGGGACAGCCCGTACAGGGCAGTTCTTC,CASSEGTARTGQFF
-,TRBJ1-4,TRBV4-1,-,TGCGCCAGCAGCCACTGGGGGGGAAGTGAAAAACTGTTTTTT,CASSHWGGSEKLFF
-,TRBJ1-1,TRBV7-2,-,TGTGCCAGCAGCTTAAAGAAACGGGGGATGAACACTGAAGCTTTCTTT,CASSLKKRGMNTEAFF
-,TRBJ1-4,TRBV20-1,TRBD1,TGCAGTGCTAGTTCGGGACAGGGGCTAGAAAAACTGTTTTTT,CSASSGQGLEKLFF
-,TRBJ2-7,TRBV5-6,TRBD1,TGTGCCAGCAGCTTGGAGTGGGCAGGGGGCGAGCAGTACTTC,CASSLEWAGGEQYF
-,TRBJ1-1,TRBV6-1,TRBD1,TGTGCCAGCAGTGAACAGGGGGCTTTGAACACTGAAGCTTTCTTT,CASSEQGALNTEAFF
-,TRBJ2-7,TRBV6-1,-,TGTGCCAGCAGTGAAAGAAGGACAGCCTATTATGAGCAGTACTTC,CASSERRTAYYEQYF
-,TRBJ2-2,TRBV24-1,TRBD2,TGTGCCACCGGGACTAGTGTCGGGGAGCTGTTTTTT,CATGTSVGELFF
-,TRBJ2-4,TRBV5-5,TRBD1,TGTGCCAGCAGCTTTGACAGGGGAGCCATTCAGTACTTC,CASSFDRGAIQYF
-,TRBJ2-1,TRBV4-1,TRBD2,TGCGCCAGCAGCCAAGACCCTAGCGGGGGGGCTTTTAATGAGCAGTTCTTC,CASSQDPSGGAFNEQFF
-,TRBJ2-3,TRBV4-2,-,TGTGCCAGCAGCCAAGATCGGACAGATACGCAGTATTTT,CASSQDRTDTQYF